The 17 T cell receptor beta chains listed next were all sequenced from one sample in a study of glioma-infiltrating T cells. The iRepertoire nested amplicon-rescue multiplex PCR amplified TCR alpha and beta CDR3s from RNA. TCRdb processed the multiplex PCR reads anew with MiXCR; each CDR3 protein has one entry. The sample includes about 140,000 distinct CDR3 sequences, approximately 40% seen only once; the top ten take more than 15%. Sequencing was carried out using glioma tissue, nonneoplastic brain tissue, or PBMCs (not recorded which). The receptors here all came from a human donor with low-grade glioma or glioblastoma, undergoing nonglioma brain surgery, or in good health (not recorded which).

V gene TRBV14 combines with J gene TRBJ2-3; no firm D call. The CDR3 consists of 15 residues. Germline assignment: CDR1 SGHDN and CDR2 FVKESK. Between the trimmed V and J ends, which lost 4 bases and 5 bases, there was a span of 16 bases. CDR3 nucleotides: TGTGCCAGCAGCCCGATTCTGGGGTTAGGAGATACGCAGTATTTT. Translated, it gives CASSPILGLGDTQYF. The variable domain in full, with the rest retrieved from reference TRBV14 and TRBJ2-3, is EAGVTQFPSHSVIEKGQTVTLRCDPISGHDNLYWYRRVMGKEIKFLLHFVKESKQDESGMPNNRFLAERTGGTYSTLKVQPAELEDSGVYFCASSPILGLGDTQYFGPGTRLTVL.

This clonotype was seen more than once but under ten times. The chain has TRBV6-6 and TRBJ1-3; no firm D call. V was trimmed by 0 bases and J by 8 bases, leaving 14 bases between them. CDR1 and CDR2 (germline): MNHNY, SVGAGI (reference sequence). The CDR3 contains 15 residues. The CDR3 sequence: CASSYSNRAYDTIYF. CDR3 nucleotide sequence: TGTGCCAGCAGTTACTCGAACCGGGCGTACGACACCATATATTTT.

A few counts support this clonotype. The CDR3 spells CASSNDRADTQYF. In nucleotides, the CDR3 is TGTGCCAGCAGCAACGACAGAGCAGATACGCAGTATTTT. The chain uses TRBV7-2 and TRBJ2-3, with D perhaps TRBD1 (5 bases). V lost 5 bases and J 4 bases, leaving 10 bases between the germline ends. The CDR3 covers 13 residues. Germline-derived CDR1 and CDR2 are SGHTA and FQGNSA.

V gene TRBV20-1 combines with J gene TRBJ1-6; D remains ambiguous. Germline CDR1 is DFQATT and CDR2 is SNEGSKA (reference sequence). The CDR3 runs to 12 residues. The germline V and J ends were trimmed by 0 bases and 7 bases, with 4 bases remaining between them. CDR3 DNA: TGCAGTGCTAGAGACAGAAATTCACCCCTCCACTTT. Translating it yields CSARDRNSPLHF.

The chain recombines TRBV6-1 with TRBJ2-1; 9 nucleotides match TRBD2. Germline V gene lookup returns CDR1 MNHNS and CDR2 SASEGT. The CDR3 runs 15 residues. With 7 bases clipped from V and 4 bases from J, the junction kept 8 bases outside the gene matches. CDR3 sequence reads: CASTQSSGGYNEQFF. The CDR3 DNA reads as TGTGCCAGCACCCAAAGTAGCGGGGGATACAATGAGCAGTTCTTC.

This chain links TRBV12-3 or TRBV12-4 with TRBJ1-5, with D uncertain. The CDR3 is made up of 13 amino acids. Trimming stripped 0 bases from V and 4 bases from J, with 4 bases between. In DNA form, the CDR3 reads TGTGCCAGCAGTTTAGCAGGGAATCAGCCCCAGCATTTT. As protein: CASSLAGNQPQHF.

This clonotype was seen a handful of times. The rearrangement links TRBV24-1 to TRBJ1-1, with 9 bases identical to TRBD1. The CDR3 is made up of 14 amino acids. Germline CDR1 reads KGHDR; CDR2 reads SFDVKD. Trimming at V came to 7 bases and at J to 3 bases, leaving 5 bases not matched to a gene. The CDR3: CATRGQGADTEAFF. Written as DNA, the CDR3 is TGTGCCACCAGGGGACAGGGAGCGGACACTGAAGCTTTCTTT.

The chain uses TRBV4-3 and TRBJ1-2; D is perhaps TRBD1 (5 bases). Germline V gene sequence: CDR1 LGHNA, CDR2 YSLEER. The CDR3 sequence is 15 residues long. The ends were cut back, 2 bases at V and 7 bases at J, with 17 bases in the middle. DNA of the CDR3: TGCGCCAGCAGCCAATTTGAGGGAGGGGTTGGTGGCTACACCTTC. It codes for CASSQFEGGVGGYTF.

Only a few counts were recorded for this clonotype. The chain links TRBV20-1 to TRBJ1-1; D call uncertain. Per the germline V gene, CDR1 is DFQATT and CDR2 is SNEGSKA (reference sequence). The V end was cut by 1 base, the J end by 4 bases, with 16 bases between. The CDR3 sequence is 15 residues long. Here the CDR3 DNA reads TGCAGTGCTAGAGCTTTGACAAAATCGGTCACTGAAGCTTTCTTT. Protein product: CSARALTKSVTEAFF.

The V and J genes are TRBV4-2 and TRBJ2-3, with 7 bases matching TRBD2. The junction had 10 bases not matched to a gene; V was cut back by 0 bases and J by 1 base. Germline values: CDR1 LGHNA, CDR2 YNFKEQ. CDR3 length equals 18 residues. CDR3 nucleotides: TGTGCCAGCAGCCAAGATGAGCGTTTGCTAGCGGGCACAGATACGCAGTATTTT. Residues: CASSQDERLLAGTDTQYF.

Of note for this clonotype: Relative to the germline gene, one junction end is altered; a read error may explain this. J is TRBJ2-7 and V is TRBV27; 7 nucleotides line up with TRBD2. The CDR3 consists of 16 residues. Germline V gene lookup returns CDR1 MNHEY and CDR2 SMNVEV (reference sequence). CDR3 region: CAGSLLGGISSYEQYF. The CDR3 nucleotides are TGTGCCGGCAGTTTACTCGGGGGGATAAGCTCCTACGAGCAGTACTTC.

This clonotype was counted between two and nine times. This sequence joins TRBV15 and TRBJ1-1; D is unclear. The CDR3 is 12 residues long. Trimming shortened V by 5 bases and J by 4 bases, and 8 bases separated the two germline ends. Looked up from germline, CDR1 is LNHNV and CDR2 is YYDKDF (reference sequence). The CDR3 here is CATSLLGTEAFF. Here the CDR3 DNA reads TGTGCCACCAGCCTTTTGGGCACTGAAGCTTTCTTT. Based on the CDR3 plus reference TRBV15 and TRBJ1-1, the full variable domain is DAMVIQNPRYQVTQFGKPVTLSCSQTLNHNVMYWYQQKSSQAPKLLFHYYDKDFNNEADTPDNFQSRRPNTSFCFLDIRSPGLGDTAMYLCATSLLGTEAFFGQGTRLTVV.

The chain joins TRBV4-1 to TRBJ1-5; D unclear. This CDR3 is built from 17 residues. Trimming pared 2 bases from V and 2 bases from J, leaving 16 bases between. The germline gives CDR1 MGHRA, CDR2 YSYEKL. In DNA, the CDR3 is TGCGCCAGCAGCCAAAGGTTGGATTTGTTGGGCAATCAGCCCCAGCATTTT. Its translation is CASSQRLDLLGNQPQHF.

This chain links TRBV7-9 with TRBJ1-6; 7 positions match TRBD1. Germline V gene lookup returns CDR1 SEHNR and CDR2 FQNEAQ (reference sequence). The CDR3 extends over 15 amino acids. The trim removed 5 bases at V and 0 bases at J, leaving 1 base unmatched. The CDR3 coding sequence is TGTGCCAGCAGCCGGACAGGCTCCTATAATTCACCCCTCCACTTT. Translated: CASSRTGSYNSPLHF.

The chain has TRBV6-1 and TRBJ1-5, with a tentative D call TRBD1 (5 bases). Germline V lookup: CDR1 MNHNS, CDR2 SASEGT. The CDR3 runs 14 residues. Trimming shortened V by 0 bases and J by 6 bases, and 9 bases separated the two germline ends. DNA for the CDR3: TGTGCCAGCAGTGAAGCGGGGGGGAGTCAGCCCCAGCATTTT. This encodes CASSEAGGSQPQHF.

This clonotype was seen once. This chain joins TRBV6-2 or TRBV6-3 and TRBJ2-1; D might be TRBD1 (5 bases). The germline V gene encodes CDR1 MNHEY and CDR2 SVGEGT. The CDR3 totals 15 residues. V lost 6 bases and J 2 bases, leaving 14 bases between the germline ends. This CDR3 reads CASSLGAGPYNEQFF. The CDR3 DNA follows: TGTGCCAGCAGCTTAGGGGCCGGGCCCTACAATGAGCAGTTCTTC.

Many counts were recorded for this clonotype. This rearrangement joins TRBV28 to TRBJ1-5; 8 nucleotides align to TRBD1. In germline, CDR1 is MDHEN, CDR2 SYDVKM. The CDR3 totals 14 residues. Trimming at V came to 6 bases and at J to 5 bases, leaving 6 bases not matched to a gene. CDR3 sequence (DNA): TGTGCCAGCAGGTCCGGACAGGGCCATCAGCCCCAGCATTTT. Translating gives CASRSGQGHQPQHF.